Detailed here is one T cell receptor beta chain. These data come from a study of T cell changes during pregnancy in multiple sclerosis. Clones were sequenced by immunoSEQ multiplex PCR, and TCRdb holds only the in-frame ones, with some missing. This sample has roughly 42,000 clones, with around 90% found just once. Trimming at V came to 6 bases and at J to 5 bases, leaving 6 bases not matched to a gene. This CDR3 has 13 amino acids. Germline V gives CDR1 SGHRS, CDR2 YFSETQ. The clonotype originates from a female donor with multiple sclerosis, enrolled in a pregnancy study. The sample was CD4+ T cells from peripheral blood mononuclear cells, taken in the first trimester of pregnancy. This sequence joins TRBV5-1 and TRBJ2-5, with 8 bases that match TRBD1. This CDR3 reads CASTPTGVETQYF. CDR3 in DNA: TGCGCCAGCACCCCGACAGGGGTGGAGACCCAGTACTTC. The whole variable domain, filled in from reference TRBV5-1 and TRBJ2-5, reads KAGVTQTPRYLIKTRGQQVTLSCSPISGHRSVSWYQQTPGQGLQFLFEYFSETQRNKGNFPGRFSGRQFSNSRSEMNVSTLELGDSALYLCASTPTGVETQYFGPGTRLLVL.